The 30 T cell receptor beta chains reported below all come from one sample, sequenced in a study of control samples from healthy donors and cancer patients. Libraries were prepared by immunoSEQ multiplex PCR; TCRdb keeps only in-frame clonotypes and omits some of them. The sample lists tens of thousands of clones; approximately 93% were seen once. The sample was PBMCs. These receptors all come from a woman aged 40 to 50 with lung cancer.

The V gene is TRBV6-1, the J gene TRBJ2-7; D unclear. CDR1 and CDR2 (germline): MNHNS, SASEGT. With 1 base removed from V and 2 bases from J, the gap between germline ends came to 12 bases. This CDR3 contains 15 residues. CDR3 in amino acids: CASSEGVHLAYEQYF. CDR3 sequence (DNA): TGTGCCAGCAGTGAAGGAGTTCACTTAGCCTACGAGCAGTACTTC.

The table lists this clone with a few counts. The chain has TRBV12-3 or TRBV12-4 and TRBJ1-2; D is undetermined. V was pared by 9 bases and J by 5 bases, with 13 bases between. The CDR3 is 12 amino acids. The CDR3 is CASSKELYGYTF. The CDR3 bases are TGTGCCAGTTCGAAGGAACTTTATGGCTACACCTTC.

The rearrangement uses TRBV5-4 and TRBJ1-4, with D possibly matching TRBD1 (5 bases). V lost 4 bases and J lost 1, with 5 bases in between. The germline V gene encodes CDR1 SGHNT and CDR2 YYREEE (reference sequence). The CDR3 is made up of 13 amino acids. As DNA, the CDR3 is TGTGCCAGCAGCCAGGGAACTAATGAAAAACTGTTTTTT. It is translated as CASSQGTNEKLFF.

CDR3 protein: CASSPGNEQYF. The CDR3 DNA follows: TGTGCCAGCAGCCCCGGGAACGAGCAGTACTTC. J is TRBJ2-7 and V is TRBV5-8; perhaps TRBD2 as D (5 bases). Germline CDR1 and CDR2: SGHTS and YDEGEE. Trimming stripped 4 bases from V and 5 bases from J, with 7 bases between. The CDR3 contains 11 residues.

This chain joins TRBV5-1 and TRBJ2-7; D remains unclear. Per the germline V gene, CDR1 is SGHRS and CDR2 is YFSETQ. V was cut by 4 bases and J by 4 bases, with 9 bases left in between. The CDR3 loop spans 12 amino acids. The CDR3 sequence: CASSLTAYEQYF. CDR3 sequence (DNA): TGCGCCAGCAGCCTAACGGCGTACGAGCAGTACTTC. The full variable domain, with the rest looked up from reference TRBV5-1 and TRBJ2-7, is KAGVTQTPRYLIKTRGQQVTLSCSPISGHRSVSWYQQTPGQGLQFLFEYFSETQRNKGNFPGRFSGRQFSNSRSEMNVSTLELGDSALYLCASSLTAYEQYFGPGTRLTVT.

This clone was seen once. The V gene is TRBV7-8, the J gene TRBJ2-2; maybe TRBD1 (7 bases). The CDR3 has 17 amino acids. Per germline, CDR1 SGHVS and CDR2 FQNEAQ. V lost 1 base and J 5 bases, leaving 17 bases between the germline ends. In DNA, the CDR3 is TGTGCCAGCAGCTTAGGACCCAGGGGGGCCGATACCGGGGAGCTGTTTTTT. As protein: CASSLGPRGADTGELFF.

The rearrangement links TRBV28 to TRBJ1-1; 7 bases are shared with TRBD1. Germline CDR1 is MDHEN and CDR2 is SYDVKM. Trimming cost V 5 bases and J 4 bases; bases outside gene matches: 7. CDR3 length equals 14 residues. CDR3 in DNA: TGTGCCAGCAGTCCCTCTACAGGGGTCACTGAAGCTTTCTTT. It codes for CASSPSTGVTEAFF.

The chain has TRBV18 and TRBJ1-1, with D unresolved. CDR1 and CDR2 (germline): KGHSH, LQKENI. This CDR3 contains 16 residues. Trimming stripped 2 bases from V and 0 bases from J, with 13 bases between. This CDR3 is CASSPNQAGMNTEAFF. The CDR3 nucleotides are TGTGCCAGCTCACCAAACCAGGCGGGGATGAACACTGAAGCTTTCTTT.

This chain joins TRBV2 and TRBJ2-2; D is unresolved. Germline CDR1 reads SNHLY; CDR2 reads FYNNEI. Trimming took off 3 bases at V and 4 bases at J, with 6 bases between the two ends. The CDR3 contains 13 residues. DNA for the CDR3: TGTGCCAGCAGTGAGGAGTTCACCGGGGAGCTGTTTTTT. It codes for CASSEEFTGELFF.

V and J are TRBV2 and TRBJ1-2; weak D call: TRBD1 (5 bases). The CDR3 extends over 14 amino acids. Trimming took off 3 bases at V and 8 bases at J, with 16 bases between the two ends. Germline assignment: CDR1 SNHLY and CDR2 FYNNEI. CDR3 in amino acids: CASSDPGQSGGYTF. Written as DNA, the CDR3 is TGTGCCAGCAGTGATCCCGGACAATCGGGAGGCTACACCTTC.

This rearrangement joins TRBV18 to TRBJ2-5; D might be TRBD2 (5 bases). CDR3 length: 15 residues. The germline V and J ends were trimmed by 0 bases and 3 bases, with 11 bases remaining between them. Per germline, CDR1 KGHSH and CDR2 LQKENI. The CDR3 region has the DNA TGTGCCAGCTCACCACCAGCGGACCTTAAAGAGACCCAGTACTTC. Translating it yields CASSPPADLKETQYF.

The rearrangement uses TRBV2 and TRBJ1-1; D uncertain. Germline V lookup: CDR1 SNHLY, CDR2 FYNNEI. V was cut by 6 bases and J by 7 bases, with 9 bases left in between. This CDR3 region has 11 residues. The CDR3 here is CASRGVFEAFF. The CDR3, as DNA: TGTGCCAGCAGGGGCGTGTTTGAAGCTTTCTTT.

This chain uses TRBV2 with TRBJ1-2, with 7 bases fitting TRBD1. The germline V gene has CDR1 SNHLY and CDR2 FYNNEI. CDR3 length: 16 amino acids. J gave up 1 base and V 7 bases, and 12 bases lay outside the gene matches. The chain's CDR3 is CASITDPRGLNYGYTF. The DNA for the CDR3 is TGTGCCAGCATCACCGACCCGAGGGGGCTTAACTATGGCTACACCTTC.

CDR3 loop: CASSVGSYEQYF. CDR3 sequence (DNA): TGTGCCAGCAGCGTGGGGAGCTACGAGCAGTACTTC. The V and J genes are TRBV11-2 and TRBJ2-7; tentative D call: TRBD2 (5 bases). The germline gives CDR1 SGHAT, CDR2 FQNNGV. Trimming shortened V by 5 bases and J by 3 bases, and 8 bases separated the two germline ends. The CDR3 covers 12 residues.

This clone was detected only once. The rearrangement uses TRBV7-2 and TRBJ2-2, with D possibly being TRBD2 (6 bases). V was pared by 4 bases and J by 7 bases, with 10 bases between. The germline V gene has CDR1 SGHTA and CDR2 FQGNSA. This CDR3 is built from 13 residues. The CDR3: CASSWRESGELFF. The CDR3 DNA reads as TGTGCCAGCAGCTGGAGGGAGAGCGGGGAGCTGTTTTTT.

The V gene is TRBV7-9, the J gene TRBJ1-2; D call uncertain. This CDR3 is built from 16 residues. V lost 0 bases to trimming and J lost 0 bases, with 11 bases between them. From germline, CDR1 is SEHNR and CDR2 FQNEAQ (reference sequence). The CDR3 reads CASSLALARTNYGYTF. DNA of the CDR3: TGTGCCAGCAGCTTAGCATTGGCGAGAACTAACTATGGCTACACCTTC.

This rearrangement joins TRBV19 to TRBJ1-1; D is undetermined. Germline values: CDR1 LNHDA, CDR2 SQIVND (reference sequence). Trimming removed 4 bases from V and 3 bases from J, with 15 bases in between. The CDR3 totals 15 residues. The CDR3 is CASSTVRTWDTEAFF. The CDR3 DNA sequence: TGTGCCAGTAGTACCGTCAGGACGTGGGACACTGAAGCTTTCTTT.

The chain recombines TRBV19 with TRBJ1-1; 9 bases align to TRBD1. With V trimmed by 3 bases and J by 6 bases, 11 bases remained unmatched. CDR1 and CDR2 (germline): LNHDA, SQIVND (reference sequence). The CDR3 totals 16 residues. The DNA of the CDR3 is TGTGCCAGTAGTATCTTGGGGACAGGGTATCAGGCTGAAGCTTTCTTT. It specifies CASSILGTGYQAEAFF. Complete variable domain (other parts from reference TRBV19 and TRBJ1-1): DGGITQSPKYLFRKEGQNVTLSCEQNLNHDAMYWYRQDPGQGLRLIYYSQIVNDFQKGDIAEGYSVSREKKESFPLTVTSAQKNPTAFYLCASSILGTGYQAEAFFGQGTRLTVV.

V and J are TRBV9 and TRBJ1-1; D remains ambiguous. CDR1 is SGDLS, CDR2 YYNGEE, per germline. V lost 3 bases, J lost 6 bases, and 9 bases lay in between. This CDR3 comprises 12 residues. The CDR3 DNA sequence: TGTGCCAGCAGCGGGGTCAGCGCTGAAGCTTTCTTT. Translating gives CASSGVSAEAFF.

This CDR3 is CASSPQGNTIYF. CDR3 nucleotide sequence: TGTGCCAGTAGCCCACAGGGAAACACCATATATTTT. The V call is TRBV19, the J call TRBJ1-3, with D uncertain. The V gene's germline CDR1 is LNHDA and CDR2 SQIVND (reference sequence). The CDR3 consists of 12 residues. Trimming shortened V by 6 bases and J by 4 bases, and 7 bases separated the two germline ends.

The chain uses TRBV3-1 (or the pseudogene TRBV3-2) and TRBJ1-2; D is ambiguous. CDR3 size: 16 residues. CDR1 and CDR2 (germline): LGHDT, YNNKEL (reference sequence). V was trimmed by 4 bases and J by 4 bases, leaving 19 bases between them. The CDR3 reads CASSPEESERPYGYTF. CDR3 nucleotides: TGTGCCAGCAGCCCCGAGGAGAGCGAGAGGCCCTATGGCTACACCTTC.

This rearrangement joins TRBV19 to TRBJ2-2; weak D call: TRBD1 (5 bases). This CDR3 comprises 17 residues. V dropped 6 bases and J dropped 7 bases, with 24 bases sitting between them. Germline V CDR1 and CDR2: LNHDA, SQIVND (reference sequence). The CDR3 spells CASSSRPKYLGVGELFF. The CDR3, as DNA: TGTGCCAGTAGCTCCAGACCAAAGTACTTAGGGGTCGGGGAGCTGTTTTTT.

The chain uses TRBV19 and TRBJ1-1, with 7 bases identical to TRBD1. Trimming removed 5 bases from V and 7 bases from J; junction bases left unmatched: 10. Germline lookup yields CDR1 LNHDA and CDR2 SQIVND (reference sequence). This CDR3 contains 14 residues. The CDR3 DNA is TGTGCCAGTAGTCTGAAGGGACAGACGATTGAAGCTTTCTTT. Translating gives CASSLKGQTIEAFF.

Here the CDR3 DNA reads TGTGCCAGCAGTTACGACCGTATCTATGGCTACACCTTC. Amino acid sequence: CASSYDRIYGYTF. This chain links TRBV6-5 with TRBJ1-2, with no clear D. This CDR3 spans 13 amino acids. CDR1 is MNHEY and CDR2 is SVGAGI in the germline V gene. Deletions cut 2 bases from V and 4 bases from J, with 8 bases between.

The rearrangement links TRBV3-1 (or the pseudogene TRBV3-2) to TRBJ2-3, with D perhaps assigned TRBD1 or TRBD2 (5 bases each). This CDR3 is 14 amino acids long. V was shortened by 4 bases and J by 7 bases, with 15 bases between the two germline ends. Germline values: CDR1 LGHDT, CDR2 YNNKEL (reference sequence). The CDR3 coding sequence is TGTGCCAGCAGCCCCCCAACGGGGCTGAATACGCAGTATTTT. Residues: CASSPPTGLNTQYF.

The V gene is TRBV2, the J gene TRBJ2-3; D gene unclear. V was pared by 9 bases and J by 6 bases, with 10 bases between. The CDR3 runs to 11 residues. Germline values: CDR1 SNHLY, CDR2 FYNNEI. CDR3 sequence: CASEQTDTQYF. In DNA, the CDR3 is TGTGCCAGTGAGCAAACCGATACGCAGTATTTT.

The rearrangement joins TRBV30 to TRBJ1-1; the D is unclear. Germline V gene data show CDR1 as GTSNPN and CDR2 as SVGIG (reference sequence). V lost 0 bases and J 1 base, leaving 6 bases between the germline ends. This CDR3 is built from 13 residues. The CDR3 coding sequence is TGTGCCTGGAGTGTAATGGCGAACACTGAAGCTTTCTTT. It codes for CAWSVMANTEAFF.

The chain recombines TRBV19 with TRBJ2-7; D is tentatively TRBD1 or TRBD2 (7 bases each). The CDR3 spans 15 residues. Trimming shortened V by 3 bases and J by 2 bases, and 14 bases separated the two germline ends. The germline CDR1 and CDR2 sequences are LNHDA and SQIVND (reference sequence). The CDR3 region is CASSIAAGGAYEQYF. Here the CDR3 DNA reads TGTGCCAGTAGTATTGCGGCAGGGGGGGCCTACGAGCAGTACTTC.

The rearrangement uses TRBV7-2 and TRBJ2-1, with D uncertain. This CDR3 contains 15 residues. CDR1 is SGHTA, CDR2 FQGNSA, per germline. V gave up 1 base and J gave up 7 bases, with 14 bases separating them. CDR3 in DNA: TGTGCCAGCAGCTTAGAGAGAAGGGTTCGGAATGAGCAGTTCTTC. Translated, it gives CASSLERRVRNEQFF.

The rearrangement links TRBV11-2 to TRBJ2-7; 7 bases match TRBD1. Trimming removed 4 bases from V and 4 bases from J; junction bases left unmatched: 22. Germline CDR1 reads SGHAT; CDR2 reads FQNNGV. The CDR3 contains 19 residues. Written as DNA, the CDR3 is TGTGCCAGCAGCTCACTAGGCAGGGGGTCGGTGTTTCAACATTACGAGCAGTACTTC. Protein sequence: CASSSLGRGSVFQHYEQYF.